The next 27 T cell receptor beta chains were all read from a single sample in a study of beta chain features in type 1 diabetes. The authors reverse transcribed all of the isolated RNA, so sequencing captured expressed TCRB transcripts. Here immunoSEQ multiplex PCR was the method, and the copy in TCRdb shows in-frame clones only, minus some. The sample shows 200,000 to 250,000 clones, 13% to 15% of them seen only once. Sequencing used naive CD4+ T cells from blood. The source of these receptors is a woman in her 40s in good health.

The chain uses TRBV6-6 and TRBJ2-5; tentatively, D is TRBD1 (6 bases). This CDR3 comprises 16 residues. Germline loops: CDR1 MNHNY, CDR2 SVGAGI (reference sequence). Trimming pared 5 bases from V and 5 bases from J, leaving 21 bases between. The CDR3 nucleotides are TGTGCCAGCAGTGTACGTCGAATTAGGGGGACGGAGACCCAGTACTTC. It codes for CASSVRRIRGTETQYF.

This chain joins TRBV7-8 and TRBJ1-5; 8 positions agree with TRBD1. There are 16 residues in the CDR3. After removal of 2 bases from V and 3 bases from J, the junction contained 6 bases not matched to a gene. CDR1 is SGHVS, CDR2 FQNEAQ, per germline. The CDR3 DNA reads TGTGCCAGCAGCTTACGGACAGGGTGGGACAATCAGCCCCAGCATTTT. This sequence encodes CASSLRTGWDNQPQHF.

The rearrangement joins TRBV2 to TRBJ2-2, with D tentatively TRBD2 (6 bases). The ends were cut back, 6 bases at V and 1 base at J, with 12 bases in the middle. Germline CDR1 reads SNHLY; CDR2 reads FYNNEI. The length of the CDR3 is 15 residues. As DNA, the CDR3 is TGTGCCAGCAGCTTCACGGGACTGAACACCGGGGAGCTGTTTTTT. This gives the protein CASSFTGLNTGELFF.

V and J are TRBV10-3 and TRBJ2-7; 12 bases match TRBD1. This CDR3 contains 15 residues. The trim removed 10 bases at V and 3 bases at J, leaving 10 bases unmatched. CDR1 and CDR2 from the germline V gene are ENHRY and SYGVKD. CDR3 loop: CATSPGTGGNYEQYF. DNA of the CDR3: TGTGCCACATCCCCCGGGACAGGGGGCAACTACGAGCAGTACTTC.

The V gene is TRBV7-9, the J gene TRBJ1-2; 9 positions match TRBD1. This CDR3 contains 15 residues. Trimming took 2 bases from V and 5 from J; bases not matched to a gene: 6. Germline V gene data show CDR1 as SEHNR and CDR2 as FQNEAQ (reference sequence). The CDR3 sequence: CASSLTGTGPYGYTF. In DNA form, the CDR3 reads TGTGCCAGCAGCTTAACCGGGACAGGGCCTTATGGCTACACCTTC.

This clone turned up a few times. The gene calls are TRBV5-1 and TRBJ2-3, with 9 positions matching TRBD1. V lost 4 bases to trimming and J lost 4 bases; unmatched junction nucleotides: 4. The germline V gene encodes CDR1 SGHRS and CDR2 YFSETQ. The length of the CDR3 is 14 residues. The CDR3 spells CASSPQGAADTQYF. The CDR3 DNA is TGCGCCAGCAGCCCACAGGGGGCTGCAGATACGCAGTATTTT.

The chain has TRBV18 and TRBJ2-7; no firm D call. CDR3 length: 15 amino acids. Germline CDR1 is KGHSH and CDR2 is LQKENI. V lost 2 bases and J 0 bases, leaving 11 bases between the germline ends. The CDR3 sequence is CASSPIPKSSYEQYF. The DNA for the CDR3 is TGTGCCAGCTCACCAATTCCTAAGAGCTCCTACGAGCAGTACTTC.

Only a few counts were recorded for this clone. The chain carries TRBV13 and TRBJ2-7, with a possible D match to TRBD1 (7 bases). Trimming shortened V by 6 bases and J by 3 bases, and 15 bases separated the two germline ends. CDR1 and CDR2 (germline): PRHDT, FYEKMQ (reference sequence). This CDR3 is built from 14 residues. The CDR3 region has the DNA TGTGCCAGCAGGATCGGGGGACAGAACTACGAGCAGTACTTC. Translated: CASRIGGQNYEQYF.

The rearrangement uses TRBV19 and TRBJ2-7, with 9 bases matching TRBD1. V shed 0 bases, J shed 5 bases, and the junction held 11 bases outside the gene matches. CDR1 is LNHDA and CDR2 is SQIVND in the germline V gene (reference sequence). CDR3 length: 17 residues. The DNA of the CDR3 is TGTGCCAGTAGTATAGATCTGGCCCGGACAGGGGACCACGAGCAGTACTTC. It is translated as CASSIDLARTGDHEQYF.

In this sample, this clone turned up a few times. The chain employs TRBV6-5 and TRBJ2-7; TRBD1 might be the D (5 bases). This CDR3 has 14 amino acids. The germline CDR1 and CDR2 sequences are MNHEY and SVGAGI. V lost 6 bases to trimming and J lost 0 bases, with 12 bases between them. The CDR3: CASRPTASSYEQYF. For the CDR3, the DNA is TGTGCCAGCAGGCCGACAGCGAGCTCCTACGAGCAGTACTTC.

This clone was seen more than once but under ten times. CDR3 residues: CASSQEQGGVLYYGYTF. Written as DNA, the CDR3 is TGCGCCAGCAGCCAAGAGCAGGGAGGGGTACTATACTATGGCTACACCTTC. The chain couples TRBV4-3 to TRBJ1-2; possible D gene TRBD1, 5 bases. CDR1 is LGHNA, CDR2 YSLEER, per germline. V was pared by 0 bases and J by 3 bases, with 17 bases between. CDR3 size: 17 residues.

This clone was found a few times. V gene TRBV7-9 combines with J gene TRBJ2-7; 9 positions agree with TRBD1. Unmatched junction bases numbered 6, after V lost 6 bases and J lost 0 bases. The germline CDR1 and CDR2 sequences are SEHNR and FQNEAQ (reference sequence). The CDR3 contains 15 residues. The CDR3, as DNA: TGTGCCAGCAGTTCCAGGACAGGGGACTCCTACGAGCAGTACTTC. Its translation: CASSSRTGDSYEQYF.

The chain has TRBV10-1 and TRBJ2-2; D call uncertain. The V end lost 8 bases, the J end lost 8 bases, and 9 bases lay between the germline ends. The CDR3 runs 11 residues. Germline CDR1 WNHNN, CDR2 SYGVQD (reference sequence). The CDR3 bases are TGCGCCAGCGGGCAGGCAGGGGAGCTGTTTTTT. The encoded protein is CASGQAGELFF.

The gene calls are TRBV7-9 and TRBJ1-1; TRBD1 is a possible D gene (5 bases). V was shortened by 5 bases and J by 4 bases, with 14 bases between the two germline ends. The CDR3 length is 14 residues. Germline V CDR1 and CDR2: SEHNR, FQNEAQ (reference sequence). The CDR3 DNA sequence: TGTGCCAGCAGCCCGCAGGGTCAGGGCACTGAAGCTTTCTTT. Translated, it gives CASSPQGQGTEAFF.

Only a few counts were recorded for this clone. J is TRBJ2-2 and V is TRBV7-9, with 7 bases matching TRBD1. V was pared by 7 bases and J by 7 bases, with 9 bases of the junction left unmatched. This CDR3 is 14 amino acids long. Germline V lookup: CDR1 SEHNR, CDR2 FQNEAQ (reference sequence). The CDR3 bases are TGTGCCAGCACCTTTACAGGGGCAGGCGGGGAGCTGTTTTTT. Its protein is CASTFTGAGGELFF.

This clone has a handful of counts. The rearrangement uses TRBV7-2 and TRBJ1-1, with TRBD1 identical over 8 bases. Germline CDR1 is SGHTA and CDR2 is FQGNSA. The CDR3 is 14 residues long. The junction had 11 bases not matched to a gene; V was cut back by 6 bases and J by 8 bases. The CDR3 DNA reads as TGTGCCAGCAGGACCCCATACAGGGGGAACGAAGCTTTCTTT. The encoded protein is CASRTPYRGNEAFF.

The J gene is TRBJ2-1, the V gene TRBV5-1; D may be TRBD1 (6 bases). Trimming removed 2 bases from V and 8 bases from J, with 14 bases in between. The germline V gene has CDR1 SGHRS and CDR2 YFSETQ. The CDR3 loop spans 14 amino acids. This CDR3 is CASSFARGADEQFF. The CDR3 DNA reads as TGCGCCAGCAGCTTCGCCAGGGGAGCGGATGAGCAGTTCTTC.

The V gene is TRBV10-3, the J gene TRBJ2-5, with D maybe TRBD2 (7 bases). Trimming removed 7 bases at V and 2 bases at J, with 11 bases between. Germline V gene sequence: CDR1 ENHRY, CDR2 SYGVKD. The CDR3 sequence is 13 residues long. DNA for the CDR3: TGTGCCATCAAGGGGGGGGGACAAGAGACCCAGTACTTC. Encoded protein: CAIKGGGQETQYF.

The chain joins TRBV7-2 to TRBJ2-7, with D possibly TRBD2 on 5 matching bases. CDR3 size: 16 residues. CDR1 and CDR2 (germline): SGHTA, FQGNSA. Trimming pared 4 bases from V and 0 bases from J, leaving 16 bases between. CDR3 sequence reads: CASSSAPTISSYEQYF. The CDR3 DNA sequence: TGTGCCAGCAGCTCGGCACCGACTATTAGCTCCTACGAGCAGTACTTC.

This clone was seen ten or more times. The sample has other DNA sequences that encode this CDR3 too. The chain is built from TRBV7-9 and TRBJ1-5; TRBD1 might be the D (5 bases). Germline V gives CDR1 SEHNR, CDR2 FQNEAQ (reference sequence). The CDR3 has 13 residues. V lost 2 bases and J lost 4, with 6 bases in between. CDR3 sequence: CASSLQGNQPQHF. Here the CDR3 DNA reads TGTGCCAGCAGCTTACAGGGTAATCAGCCCCAGCATTTT.

The chain carries TRBV7-9 and TRBJ1-3; D gene ambiguous. Between the trimmed V and J ends, which lost 6 bases and 0 bases, there was a span of 9 bases. The CDR3 spans 14 residues. Germline assignment: CDR1 SEHNR and CDR2 FQNEAQ (reference sequence). CDR3 sequence: CASSELLSGNTIYF. For the CDR3, the DNA is TGTGCCAGCAGTGAATTACTCTCTGGAAACACCATATATTTT.

This chain links TRBV14 with TRBJ2-5; no definite D call. This CDR3 has 11 amino acids. CDR1 and CDR2 (germline): SGHDN, FVKESK. V was trimmed by 2 bases and J by 4 bases, leaving 2 bases between them. CDR3 residues: CASSQRETQYF. For the CDR3, the DNA is TGTGCCAGCAGCCAACGAGAGACCCAGTACTTC. Filled out from reference TRBV14 and TRBJ2-5, the complete variable domain reads EAGVTQFPSHSVIEKGQTVTLRCDPISGHDNLYWYRRVMGKEIKFLLHFVKESKQDESGMPNNRFLAERTGGTYSTLKVQPAELEDSGVYFCASSQRETQYFGPGTRLLVL.

The chain joins TRBV6-5 to TRBJ1-2, with 8 nucleotides matching TRBD1. The V gene end was trimmed by 7 bases and the J gene end by 4 bases; junction bases not matched to a gene: 8. The CDR3 is 14 residues long. Germline V gene sequence: CDR1 MNHEY, CDR2 SVGAGI. The CDR3 DNA reads as TGTGCCAGCACCCGGACAGGGAGGGTCTATGGCTACACCTTC. Translation: CASTRTGRVYGYTF.

The CDR3: CASSIYQGEGNQPQHF. The DNA for the CDR3 is TGTGCCAGTAGTATATATCAGGGTGAGGGCAATCAGCCCCAGCATTTT. V is TRBV19 and J is TRBJ1-5; maybe TRBD1 (5 bases). Germline CDR1 reads LNHDA; CDR2 reads SQIVND (reference sequence). This CDR3 contains 16 residues. Trimming removed 2 bases at V and 2 bases at J, with 13 bases between.

This sequence joins TRBV5-4 and TRBJ2-3, with TRBD2 matching over 7 bases. The J segment lost 2 bases and the V segment lost 4 bases, leaving 10 bases of the junction unmatched. The CDR3 length is 16 residues. CDR1 is SGHNT, CDR2 YYREEE, per germline (reference sequence). In DNA form, the CDR3 reads TGTGCCAGCAGCGGCCGTCTGGCGGGGGACACAGATACGCAGTATTTT. This gives the protein CASSGRLAGDTDTQYF.

The rearrangement uses TRBV7-9 and TRBJ2-5, with 8 bases aligning to TRBD1. The CDR3 runs 15 residues. Per the germline V gene, CDR1 is SEHNR and CDR2 is FQNEAQ (reference sequence). Germline trimming cut 5 bases from V and 4 bases from J; bases unmatched to any gene: 9. The CDR3 DNA sequence: TGTGCCAGCAGCCCACAGGGGGGCAGGGCAGAGACCCAGTACTTC. Amino acids: CASSPQGGRAETQYF.

This clone appeared a few times. The chain recombines TRBV2 with TRBJ2-1, with TRBD1 matching 7 bases. CDR1 and CDR2 from the germline V gene are SNHLY and FYNNEI. The CDR3 is made up of 15 amino acids. Trimming cost V 1 base and J 2 bases; bases outside gene matches: 2. This CDR3 is CASSEGGQTYNEQFF. In nucleotides, the CDR3 is TGTGCCAGCAGTGAAGGGGGACAGACCTACAATGAGCAGTTCTTC.